Only a few counts were recorded for the clone carrying this T cell receptor beta chain. The target antigen is unknown. These data are taken from a study of T cell repertoires in cytomegalovirus infection. Overall study context: Shared public TCR beta signatures pointed to both CMV infection and a matching HLA type.

The length of the CDR3 is 13 residues. Trimming removed 6 bases at V and 11 bases at J, with 16 bases between. Germline-derived CDR1 and CDR2 are MDHEN and SYDVKM. Each CDR3 protein gets one entry after TCRdb re-called the reads with MiXCR. Among 740,000 or so distinct CDR3 sequences listed, roughly 35% were seen once. Study observations and caveats: Dominating the ex vivo response were TCR beta clonotypes that were CMV-specific and HLA-C-restricted. Carriage of CMV together with the relevant HLA was identifiable through cumulative public TCR beta family frequency.

The V and J genes are TRBV28 and TRBJ1-4, with D possibly matching TRBD1 (5 bases). This receptor was taken from a human donor in good health (CMV status not recorded). Some clones in this sample may be carry-over from other donors' samples. Sequenced input: PBMCs. The CDR3 loop is CASRSSGTWKLFF. CDR3 DNA sequence: TGTGCCAGCAGGTCGTCGGGGACTTGGAAACTGTTTTTT.